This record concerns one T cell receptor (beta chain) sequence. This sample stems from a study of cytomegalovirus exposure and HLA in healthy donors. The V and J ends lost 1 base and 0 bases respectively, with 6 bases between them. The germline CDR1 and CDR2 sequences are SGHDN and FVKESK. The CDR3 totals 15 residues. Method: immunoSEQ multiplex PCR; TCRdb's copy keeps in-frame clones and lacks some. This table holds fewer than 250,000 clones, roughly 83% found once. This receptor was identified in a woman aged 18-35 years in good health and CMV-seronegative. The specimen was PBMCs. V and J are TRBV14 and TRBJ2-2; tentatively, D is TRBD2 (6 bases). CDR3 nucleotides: TGTGCCAGCAGCCAAGGACTAGCGAACACCGGGGAGCTGTTTTTT. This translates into CASSQGLANTGELFF.